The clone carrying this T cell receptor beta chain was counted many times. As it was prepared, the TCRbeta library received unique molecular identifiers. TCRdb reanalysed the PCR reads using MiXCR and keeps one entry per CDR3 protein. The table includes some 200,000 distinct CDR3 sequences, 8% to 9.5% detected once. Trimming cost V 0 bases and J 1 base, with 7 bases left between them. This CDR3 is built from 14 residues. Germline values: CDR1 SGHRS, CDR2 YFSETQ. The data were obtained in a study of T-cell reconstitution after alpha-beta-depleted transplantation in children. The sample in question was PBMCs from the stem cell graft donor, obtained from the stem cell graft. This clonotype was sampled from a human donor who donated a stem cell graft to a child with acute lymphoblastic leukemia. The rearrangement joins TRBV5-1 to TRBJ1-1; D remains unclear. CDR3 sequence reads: CASSLDSGNTEAFF. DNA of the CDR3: TGCGCCAGCAGCTTGGATTCGGGGAACACTGAAGCTTTCTTT.